This T cell receptor (beta chain) is drawn from a study of OX40 agonist ivuxolimab in advanced cancers. Looking at the study overall: The patients got ivuxolimab, which is an agonistic anti-OX40 (CD134) antibody. Study results and limitations: Some of the nonresponding patients also showed low levels of normalized T-cell clonal expansion. CD8+ T cells showed, on average, more clonal expansion than CD4+ cells.

CDR1 and CDR2 (germline): MDHEN, SYDVKM. V was pared by 10 bases and J by 5 bases, with 17 bases between. The CDR3 totals 13 residues. Systemic immunosuppression or autoimmune disease history was grounds to exclude patients. Sequencing used immunoSEQ multiplex PCR; TCRdb keeps in-frame clones, though not all of them. The sample has fewer than 95,000 clones; about nine tenths are singletons. In the case of this clone: Its antigen is still unknown.

The chain recombines TRBV28 with TRBJ1-2; D is uncertain. The starting material was CD4+ or CD8+ T cells sorted from blood, obtained in a trial of the OX40 agonist ivuxolimab. The clonotype was recovered from an adult with an advanced solid tumor such as melanoma, head and neck, liver or kidney cancer. The DNA of the CDR3 is TGTGCCACAGGTCCGTTAACGCGTTATGGCTACACCTTC. This encodes CATGPLTRYGYTF.